A single sample is the source of the 19 T cell receptor beta chains below, sequenced in a study of blood T cell repertoires in COVID-19. Some clones are missing from TCRdb's copy, which holds only in-frame ones; the method was immunoSEQ multiplex PCR. This table holds some 300,000 clones, 85% to 90% found once. Sequencing was done on a sample of PBMCs or T cells enriched from blood (not recorded which). Receptors were obtained from a woman aged 18-29 years with acute COVID-19.

The chain carries TRBV11-3 and TRBJ1-1; TRBD1 aligns across 7 bases. Germline V gene lookup returns CDR1 SGHNT and CDR2 YENEEA. The CDR3 is 15 amino acids. V trimming: 4 bases; J trimming: 11 bases; junction bases outside the gene matches: 16. DNA for the CDR3: TGTGCCAGCAGCTCCGCCGACGTGGACAGGCGCGCGGCTTTCTTT. Its translation: CASSSADVDRRAAFF.

A few counts support this clone. This chain links TRBV5-4 with TRBJ2-7; 7 bases are shared with TRBD1. The germline V gene has CDR1 SGHNT and CDR2 YYREEE (reference sequence). The CDR3 length is 16 residues. V lost 4 bases to trimming and J lost 4 bases; unmatched junction nucleotides: 14. The CDR3 protein is CASSKADRVVGYEQYF. Written as DNA, the CDR3 is TGTGCCAGCAGCAAAGCCGACAGGGTAGTGGGGTACGAGCAGTACTTC.

This chain joins TRBV5-8 and TRBJ1-2; 8 bases line up with TRBD1. The CDR3 runs to 13 residues. Germline V CDR1 and CDR2: SGHTS, YDEGEE. Trimming at V came to 2 bases and at J to 8 bases, leaving 5 bases not matched to a gene. CDR3 region: CASSLTGGRGYTF. The CDR3 DNA is TGTGCCAGCAGCTTAACAGGGGGGCGAGGCTACACCTTC.

The rearrangement links TRBV10-3 to TRBJ2-7; TRBD2 matches 12 bases. This CDR3 comprises 15 residues. The trim removed 5 bases at V and 3 bases at J, leaving 5 bases unmatched. Germline V CDR1 and CDR2: ENHRY, SYGVKD. The CDR3 nucleotides read TGTGCCATCAGTCCTAGCGGGAGGGCCAACTACGAGCAGTACTTC. It is translated as CAISPSGRANYEQYF.

In its sample, this clone was seen a few times. CDR3 nucleotide sequence: TGTGCCAGCAGCCCCAAAGCGACCAAGCAGTTCTTC. Translation: CASSPKATKQFF. The chain recombines TRBV14 with TRBJ2-1; unclear D gene. The ends were cut back, 4 bases at V and 11 bases at J, with 12 bases in the middle. The CDR3 has 12 amino acids. Germline CDR1 and CDR2: SGHDN and FVKESK.

The chain carries TRBV5-1 and TRBJ2-7; D is possibly TRBD1 (7 bases). The CDR3 runs 14 residues. The V end lost 4 bases, the J end lost 3 bases, and 14 bases lay between the germline ends. The germline V gene encodes CDR1 SGHRS and CDR2 YFSETQ. The CDR3 DNA is TGCGCCAGCAGCCCGGAGGGACAGATCTACGAGCAGTACTTC. It is translated as CASSPEGQIYEQYF.

This clone was picked up one time. The chain is built from TRBV5-4 and TRBJ1-2, with D maybe TRBD1 (5 bases). V was trimmed by 3 bases and J by 8 bases, leaving 11 bases between them. The germline gives CDR1 SGHNT, CDR2 YYREEE (reference sequence). This CDR3 spans 12 amino acids. The CDR3 DNA reads as TGTGCCAGCAGCTGGGGCAGGGAAGGCTACACCTTC. It specifies CASSWGREGYTF.

This chain connects TRBV10-3 to TRBJ1-3, with no clear D. CDR3 size: 16 residues. Per the germline V gene, CDR1 is ENHRY and CDR2 is SYGVKD. V lost 0 bases to trimming and J lost 1 base, with 10 bases between them. The CDR3, as DNA: TGTGCCATCAGTGAGTCAGCCAGGCGATCTGGAAACACCATATATTTT. Amino acids: CAISESARRSGNTIYF.

The V call is TRBV24-1, the J call TRBJ2-1, with 10 bases aligning to TRBD2. V was pared by 10 bases and J by 7 bases, with 6 bases of the junction left unmatched. The CDR3 loop spans 13 amino acids. Germline V gene data show CDR1 as KGHDR and CDR2 as SFDVKD. CDR3 in DNA: TGTGCCACGAATAGCGGGAGGCTGAATGAGCAGTTCTTC. Its protein product is CATNSGRLNEQFF.

The V call is TRBV7-9, the J call TRBJ2-5; D might be TRBD1 (6 bases). CDR1 is SEHNR, CDR2 FQNEAQ, per germline (reference sequence). The CDR3 covers 16 residues. Trimming removed 5 bases from V and 5 bases from J, with 21 bases in between. The CDR3 sequence is CASSRFAGERRETQYF. CDR3 DNA: TGTGCCAGCAGCCGATTCGCAGGGGAAAGGCGGGAGACCCAGTACTTC.

The rearrangement uses TRBV4-2 and TRBJ1-2; possible D gene TRBD1, 6 bases. The V gene lost 0 bases and the J gene lost 4 bases, with 15 bases spanning the gap. The CDR3 covers 16 residues. Germline CDR1 is LGHNA and CDR2 is YNFKEQ. In nucleotides, the CDR3 is TGTGCCAGCAGCCAAGACGATGTCGCGACAGGCTATGGCTACACCTTC. Amino acids: CASSQDDVATGYGYTF.

The chain employs TRBV28 and TRBJ1-2; weak D call: TRBD1 (6 bases). CDR3 length: 18 amino acids. Per germline, CDR1 MDHEN and CDR2 SYDVKM. V gave up 3 bases and J gave up 8 bases, with 28 bases separating them. The DNA of the CDR3 is TGTGCCAGCAGTTTGGGGGCCTCCGGCGGGCGCGGAAAAGGGGGCTACACCTTC. Its translation: CASSLGASGGRGKGGYTF.

DNA of the CDR3: TGTGCCAGCAGTCCCTCAGGGGGCAATCAGCCCCAGCATTTT. This encodes CASSPSGGNQPQHF. This sequence joins TRBV6-5 and TRBJ1-5; maybe TRBD1 (6 bases). V was shortened by 5 bases and J by 2 bases, with 10 bases between the two germline ends. The germline V gene encodes CDR1 MNHEY and CDR2 SVGAGI. The CDR3 loop spans 14 amino acids.

The chain employs TRBV28 and TRBJ1-1; 12 bases are a match to TRBD1. J lost 3 bases, V lost 5 bases, and 22 bases had no gene match. The CDR3 covers 21 residues. The germline CDR1 and CDR2 sequences are MDHEN and SYDVKM. CDR3 sequence: CASSLLRFDSGTGGRDTEAFF. The CDR3 region has the DNA TGTGCCAGCAGTCTTTTACGCTTCGATTCCGGGACAGGGGGCAGGGACACTGAAGCTTTCTTT.

The rearrangement joins TRBV28 to TRBJ1-2, with 8 bases aligning to TRBD1. The CDR3 loop spans 14 amino acids. Trimming removed 4 bases from V and 2 bases from J; junction bases left unmatched: 3. The germline CDR1 and CDR2 sequences are MDHEN and SYDVKM. The CDR3 protein is CASSYRQGNYGYTF. DNA of the CDR3: TGTGCCAGCAGTTACCGACAGGGGAACTATGGCTACACCTTC.

Only a few counts were recorded for this clone. CDR3 residues: CASSPGLANGELFF. The CDR3 nucleotides read TGTGCCAGCAGCCCCGGACTAGCCAACGGGGAGCTGTTTTTT. This chain connects TRBV11-2 to TRBJ2-2, with 8 bases lining up with TRBD2. The CDR3 length is 14 residues. J was trimmed by 7 bases and V by 5 bases; bases with no gene match: 6. Per the germline V gene, CDR1 is SGHAT and CDR2 is FQNNGV.

This rearrangement joins TRBV24-1 to TRBJ2-7, with 7 bases aligning to TRBD2. This CDR3 is 13 amino acids long. Germline-derived CDR1 and CDR2 are KGHDR and SFDVKD. V lost 9 bases, J lost 5 bases, and 9 bases stayed unmatched. The CDR3 here is CATGGGSVDEQYF. The DNA of the CDR3 is TGTGCCACCGGTGGCGGGAGTGTCGACGAGCAGTACTTC.

The CDR3 DNA follows: TGTGCCAGTAGTATAAGCCGCTCCTACGAGCAGTACTTC. Encoded protein: CASSISRSYEQYF. The chain uses TRBV19 and TRBJ2-7, with no clear D. The V end lost 2 bases, the J end lost 0 bases, and 5 bases lay between the germline ends. Germline V gives CDR1 LNHDA, CDR2 SQIVND (reference sequence). The CDR3 has 13 residues.

The CDR3 coding sequence is TGCAGCGTTGGCGGACTAGCGGGAGGGCCCGGCAATGAGCAGTTCTTC. This sequence encodes CSVGGLAGGPGNEQFF. The gene calls are TRBV29-1 and TRBJ2-1; TRBD2 matches at 15 bases. J was trimmed by 6 bases and V by 4 bases; bases with no gene match: 7. The germline V gene has CDR1 SQVTM and CDR2 ANQGSEA. The length of the CDR3 is 16 residues.